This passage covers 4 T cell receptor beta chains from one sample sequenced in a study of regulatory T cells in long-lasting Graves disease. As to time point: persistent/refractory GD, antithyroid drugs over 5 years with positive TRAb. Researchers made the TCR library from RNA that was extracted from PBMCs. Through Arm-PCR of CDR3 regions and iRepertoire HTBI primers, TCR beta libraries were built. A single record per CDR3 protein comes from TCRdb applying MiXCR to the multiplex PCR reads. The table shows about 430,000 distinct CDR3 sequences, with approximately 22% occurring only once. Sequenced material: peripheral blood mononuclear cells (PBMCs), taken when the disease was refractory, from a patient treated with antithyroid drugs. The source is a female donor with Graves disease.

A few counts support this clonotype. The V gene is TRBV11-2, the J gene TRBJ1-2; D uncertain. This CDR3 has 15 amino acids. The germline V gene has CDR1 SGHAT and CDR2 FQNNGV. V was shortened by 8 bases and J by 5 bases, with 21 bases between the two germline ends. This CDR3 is CASAPPGAPYYGYTF. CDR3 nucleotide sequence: TGTGCCAGCGCTCCACCCGGAGCTCCCTATTATGGCTACACCTTC.

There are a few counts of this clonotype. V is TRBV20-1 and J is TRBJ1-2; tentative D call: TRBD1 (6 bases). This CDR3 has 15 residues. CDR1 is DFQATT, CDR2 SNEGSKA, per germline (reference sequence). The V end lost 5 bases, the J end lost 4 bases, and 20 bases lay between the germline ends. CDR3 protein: CSASHLLGGAYGYTF. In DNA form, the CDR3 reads TGCAGTGCTTCCCACCTCCTAGGGGGGGCCTATGGCTACACCTTC.

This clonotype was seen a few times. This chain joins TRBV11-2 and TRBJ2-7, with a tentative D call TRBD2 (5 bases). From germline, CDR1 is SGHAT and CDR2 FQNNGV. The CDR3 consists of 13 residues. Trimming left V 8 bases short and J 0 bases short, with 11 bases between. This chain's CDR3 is CASAGTSSYEQYF. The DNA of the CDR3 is TGTGCCAGCGCGGGCACGAGCTCCTACGAGCAGTACTTC.

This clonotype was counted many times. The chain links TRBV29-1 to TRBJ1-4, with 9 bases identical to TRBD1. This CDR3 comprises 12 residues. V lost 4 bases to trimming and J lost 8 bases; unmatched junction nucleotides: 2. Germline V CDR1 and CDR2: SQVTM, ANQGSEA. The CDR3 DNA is TGCAGCGTTGGACAGGGGGGCGAAAAACTGTTTTTT. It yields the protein CSVGQGGEKLFF.